This T cell receptor beta chain was found in a study of blood T cell repertoires in COVID-19. Some clones are missing from TCRdb's copy, which holds only in-frame ones; the method was immunoSEQ multiplex PCR. The table includes some 460,000 clones, about 90% detected once. CDR1 and CDR2 (germline): LNHDA, SQIVND (reference sequence). J lost 2 bases, V lost 9 bases, and 16 bases had no gene match. This CDR3 has 17 residues. The rearrangement links TRBV19 to TRBJ1-5, with 7 bases identical to TRBD1. The clonotype comes from a woman in her late teens or twenties with acute COVID-19. The sequencing sample was made of PBMCs or T cells enriched from blood (not recorded which). CDR3 residues: CASTTRQGLEGNQPQHF. CDR3 sequence (DNA): TGTGCCAGCACTACCCGACAGGGTTTAGAGGGCAATCAGCCCCAGCATTTT.